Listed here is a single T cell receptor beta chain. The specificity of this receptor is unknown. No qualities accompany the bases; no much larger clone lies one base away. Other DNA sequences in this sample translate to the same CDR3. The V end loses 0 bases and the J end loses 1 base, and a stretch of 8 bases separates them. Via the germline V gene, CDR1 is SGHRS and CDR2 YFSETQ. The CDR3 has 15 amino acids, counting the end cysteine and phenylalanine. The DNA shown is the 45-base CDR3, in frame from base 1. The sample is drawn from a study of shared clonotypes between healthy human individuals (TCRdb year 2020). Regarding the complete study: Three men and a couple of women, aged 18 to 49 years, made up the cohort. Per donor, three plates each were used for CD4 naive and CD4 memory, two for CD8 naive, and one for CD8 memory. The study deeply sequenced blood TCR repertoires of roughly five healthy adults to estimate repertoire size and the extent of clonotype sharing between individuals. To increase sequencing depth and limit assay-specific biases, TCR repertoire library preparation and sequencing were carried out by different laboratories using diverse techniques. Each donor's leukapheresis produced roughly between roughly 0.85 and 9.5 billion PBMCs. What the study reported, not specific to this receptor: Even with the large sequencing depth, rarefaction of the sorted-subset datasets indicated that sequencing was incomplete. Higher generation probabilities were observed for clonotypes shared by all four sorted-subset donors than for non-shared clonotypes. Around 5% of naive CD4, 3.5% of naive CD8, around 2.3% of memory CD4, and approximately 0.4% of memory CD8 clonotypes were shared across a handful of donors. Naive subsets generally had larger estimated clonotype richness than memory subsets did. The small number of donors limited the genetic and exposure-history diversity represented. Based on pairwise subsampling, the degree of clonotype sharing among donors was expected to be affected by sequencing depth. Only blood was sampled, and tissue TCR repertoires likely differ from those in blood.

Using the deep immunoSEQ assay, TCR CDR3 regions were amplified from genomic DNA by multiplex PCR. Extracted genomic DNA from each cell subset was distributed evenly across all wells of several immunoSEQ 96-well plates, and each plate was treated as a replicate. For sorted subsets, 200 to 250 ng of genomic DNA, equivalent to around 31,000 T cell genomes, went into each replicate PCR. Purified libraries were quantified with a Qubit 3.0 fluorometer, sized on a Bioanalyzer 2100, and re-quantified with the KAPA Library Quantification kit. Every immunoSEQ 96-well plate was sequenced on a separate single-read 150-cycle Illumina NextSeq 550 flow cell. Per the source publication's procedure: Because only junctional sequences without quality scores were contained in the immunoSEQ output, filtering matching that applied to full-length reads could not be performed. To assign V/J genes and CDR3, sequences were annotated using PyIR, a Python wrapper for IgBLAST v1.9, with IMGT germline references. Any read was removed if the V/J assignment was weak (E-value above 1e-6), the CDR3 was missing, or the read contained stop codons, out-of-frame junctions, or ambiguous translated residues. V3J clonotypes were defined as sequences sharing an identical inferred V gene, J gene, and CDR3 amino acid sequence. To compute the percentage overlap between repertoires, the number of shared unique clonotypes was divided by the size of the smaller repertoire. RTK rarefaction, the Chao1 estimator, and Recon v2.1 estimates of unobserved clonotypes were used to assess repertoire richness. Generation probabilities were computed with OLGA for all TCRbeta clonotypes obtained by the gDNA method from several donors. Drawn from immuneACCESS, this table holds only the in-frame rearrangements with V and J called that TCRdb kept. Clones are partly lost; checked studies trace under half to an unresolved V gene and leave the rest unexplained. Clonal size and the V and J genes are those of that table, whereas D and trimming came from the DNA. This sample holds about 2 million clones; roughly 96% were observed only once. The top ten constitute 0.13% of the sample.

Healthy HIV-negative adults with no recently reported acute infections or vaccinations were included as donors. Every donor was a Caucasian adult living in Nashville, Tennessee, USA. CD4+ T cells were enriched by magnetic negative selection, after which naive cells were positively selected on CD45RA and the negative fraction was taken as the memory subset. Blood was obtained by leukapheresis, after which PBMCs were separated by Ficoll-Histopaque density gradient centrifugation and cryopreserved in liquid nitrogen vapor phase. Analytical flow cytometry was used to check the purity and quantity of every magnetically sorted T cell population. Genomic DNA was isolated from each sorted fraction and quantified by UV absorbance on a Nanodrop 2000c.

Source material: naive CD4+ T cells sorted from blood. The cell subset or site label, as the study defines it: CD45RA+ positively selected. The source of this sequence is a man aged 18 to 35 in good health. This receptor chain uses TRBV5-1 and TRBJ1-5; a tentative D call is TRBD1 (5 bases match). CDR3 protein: CASSLGGESNQPQHF. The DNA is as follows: TGCGCCAGCAGCTTGGGGGGCGAAAGCAATCAGCCCCAGCATTTT.